The source of this TCR beta chain is a study of shared clonotypes between healthy human individuals. The repertoire was sequenced with immunoSEQ multiplex PCR; TCRdb's copy has only in-frame clones and lacks some. This repertoire shows about 1,500,000 clones, roughly 96% found once; its top ten account for roughly 1.2%. Germline V gene data show CDR1 as MDHEN and CDR2 as SYDVKM. V lost 8 bases and J lost 0, with 20 bases in between. The CDR3 sequence is 17 residues long. Sample: naive CD4+ T cells sorted from blood. The sample's subset: CD45RA+ positively selected. The rearrangement links TRBV28 to TRBJ1-5; D possibly corresponds to TRBD1 (6 bases). This receptor was taken from a man aged 25-45 years in good health. CDR3 loop: CASVPLPGTPSNQPQHF. The CDR3 DNA reads as TGTGCCAGCGTTCCCCTTCCCGGGACACCTAGCAATCAGCCCCAGCATTTT.